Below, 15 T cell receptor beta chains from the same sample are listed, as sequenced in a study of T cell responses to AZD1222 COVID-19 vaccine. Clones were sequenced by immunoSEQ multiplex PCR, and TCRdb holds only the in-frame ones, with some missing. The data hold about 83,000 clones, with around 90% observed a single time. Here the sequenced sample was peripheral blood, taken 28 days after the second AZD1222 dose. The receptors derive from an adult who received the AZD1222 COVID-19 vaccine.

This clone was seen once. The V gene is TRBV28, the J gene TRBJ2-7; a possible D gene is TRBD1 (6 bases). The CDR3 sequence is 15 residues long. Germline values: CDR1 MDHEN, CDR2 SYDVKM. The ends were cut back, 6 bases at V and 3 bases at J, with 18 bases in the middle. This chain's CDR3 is CASRKLGDKDYEQYF. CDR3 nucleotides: TGTGCCAGCAGAAAACTCGGGGACAAAGACTACGAGCAGTACTTC.

This CDR3 is CATSAEAAKNIQYF. The CDR3, as DNA: TGTGCCACCAGCGCCGAAGCCGCCAAAAACATTCAGTACTTC. This rearrangement joins TRBV15 to TRBJ2-4; D uncertain. V was trimmed by 5 bases and J by 1 base, leaving 9 bases between them. In germline, CDR1 is LNHNV, CDR2 YYDKDF (reference sequence). This CDR3 comprises 14 residues.

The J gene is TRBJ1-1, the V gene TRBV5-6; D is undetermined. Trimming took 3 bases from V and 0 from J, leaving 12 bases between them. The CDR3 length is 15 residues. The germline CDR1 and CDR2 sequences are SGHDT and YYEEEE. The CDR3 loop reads CASSSPFTVNTEAFF. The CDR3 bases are TGTGCCAGCAGCTCTCCCTTCACTGTGAACACTGAAGCTTTCTTT. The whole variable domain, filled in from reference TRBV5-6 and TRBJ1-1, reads DAGVTQSPTHLIKTRGQQVTLRCSPKSGHDTVSWYQQALGQGPQFIFQYYEEEERQRGNFPDRFSGHQFPNYSSELNVNALLLGDSALYLCASSSPFTVNTEAFFGQGTRLTVV.

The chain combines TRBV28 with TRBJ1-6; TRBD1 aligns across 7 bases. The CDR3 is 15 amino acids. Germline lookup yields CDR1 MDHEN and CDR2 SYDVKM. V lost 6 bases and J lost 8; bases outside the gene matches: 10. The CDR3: CASRTGTVAYSPLHF. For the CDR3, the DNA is TGTGCCAGCAGAACCGGGACAGTTGCCTATTCACCCCTCCACTTT.

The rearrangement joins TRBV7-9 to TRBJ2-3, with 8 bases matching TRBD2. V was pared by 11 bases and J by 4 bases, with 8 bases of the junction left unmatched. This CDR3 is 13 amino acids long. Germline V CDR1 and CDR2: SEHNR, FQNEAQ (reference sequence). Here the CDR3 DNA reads TGTGCCCTCCGAGCGGGAGCTGCAGATACGCAGTATTTT. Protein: CALRAGAADTQYF.

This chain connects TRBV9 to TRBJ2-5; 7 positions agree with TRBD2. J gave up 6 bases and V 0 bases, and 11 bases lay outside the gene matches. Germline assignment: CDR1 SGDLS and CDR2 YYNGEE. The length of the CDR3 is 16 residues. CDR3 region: CASSVEASGLRKTQYF. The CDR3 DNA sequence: TGTGCCAGCAGCGTAGAGGCTAGCGGATTGAGAAAGACCCAGTACTTC. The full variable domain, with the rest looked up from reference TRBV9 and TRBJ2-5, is DSGVTQTPKHLITATGQRVTLRCSPRSGDLSVYWYQQSLDQGLQFLIQYYNGEERAKGNILERFSAQQFPDLHSELNLSSLELGDSALYFCASSVEASGLRKTQYFGPGTRLLVL.

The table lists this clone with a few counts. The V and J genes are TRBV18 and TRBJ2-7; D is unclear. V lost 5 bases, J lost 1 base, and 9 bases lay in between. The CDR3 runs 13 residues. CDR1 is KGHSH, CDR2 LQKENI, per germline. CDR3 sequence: CASSGPPSYEQYF. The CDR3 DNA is TGTGCCAGCTCAGGTCCCCCTTCCTACGAGCAGTACTTC.

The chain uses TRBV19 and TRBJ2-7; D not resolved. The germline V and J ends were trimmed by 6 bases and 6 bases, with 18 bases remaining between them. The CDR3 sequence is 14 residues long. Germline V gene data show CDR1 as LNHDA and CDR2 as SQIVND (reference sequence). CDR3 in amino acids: CASSPRGWRGEQYF. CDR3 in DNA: TGTGCCAGTAGCCCCCGCGGTTGGAGAGGCGAGCAGTACTTC.

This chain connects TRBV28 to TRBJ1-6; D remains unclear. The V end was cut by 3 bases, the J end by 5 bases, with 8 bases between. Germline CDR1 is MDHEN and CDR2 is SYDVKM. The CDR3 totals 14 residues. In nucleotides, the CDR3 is TGTGCCAGCAGTTTGTTCAGCGATAATTCACCCCTCCACTTT. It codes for CASSLFSDNSPLHF.

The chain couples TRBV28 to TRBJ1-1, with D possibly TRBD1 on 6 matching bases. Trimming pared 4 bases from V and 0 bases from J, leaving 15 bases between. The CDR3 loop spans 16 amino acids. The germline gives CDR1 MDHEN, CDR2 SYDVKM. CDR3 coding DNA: TGTGCCAGCAGTTCCCCCGGGGGGCAAATGAACACTGAAGCTTTCTTT. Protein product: CASSSPGGQMNTEAFF.

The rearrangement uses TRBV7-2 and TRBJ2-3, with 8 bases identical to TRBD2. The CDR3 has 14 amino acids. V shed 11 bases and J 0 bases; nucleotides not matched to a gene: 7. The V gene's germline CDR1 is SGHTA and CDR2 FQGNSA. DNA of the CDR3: TGTGCCTCCAGCGGGAGCTCCAGCACAGATACGCAGTATTTT. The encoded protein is CASSGSSSTDTQYF.

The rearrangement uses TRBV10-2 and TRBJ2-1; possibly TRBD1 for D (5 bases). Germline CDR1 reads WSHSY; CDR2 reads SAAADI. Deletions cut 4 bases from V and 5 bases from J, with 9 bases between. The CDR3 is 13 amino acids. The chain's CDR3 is CASSVGQNNEQFF. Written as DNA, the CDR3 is TGCGCCAGCAGTGTGGGGCAGAACAATGAGCAGTTCTTC.

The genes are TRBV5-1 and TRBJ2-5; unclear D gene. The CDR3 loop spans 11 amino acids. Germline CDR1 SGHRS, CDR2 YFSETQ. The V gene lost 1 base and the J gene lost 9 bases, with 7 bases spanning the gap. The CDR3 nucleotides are TGCGCCAGCAGCTTGTATGAGGCCCAGTACTTC. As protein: CASSLYEAQYF.

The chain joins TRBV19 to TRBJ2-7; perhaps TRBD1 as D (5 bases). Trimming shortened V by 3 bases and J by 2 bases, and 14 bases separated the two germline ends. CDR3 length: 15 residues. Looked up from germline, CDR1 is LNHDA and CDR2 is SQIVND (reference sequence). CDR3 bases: TGTGCCAGTAGTATTGGACAACTTCCCCCCTACGAGCAGTACTTC. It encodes CASSIGQLPPYEQYF.

The DNA of the CDR3 is TGTGCCAGCACCGACCCGCAGGGGAGGGGGCGTGAGACCCAGTACTTC. Amino acid sequence: CASTDPQGRGRETQYF. This chain joins TRBV6-6 and TRBJ2-5, with D perhaps given as TRBD1 or TRBD2 (7 bases each). The CDR3 extends over 16 amino acids. Germline V gives CDR1 MNHNY, CDR2 SVGAGI (reference sequence). V gave up 7 bases and J gave up 5 bases, with 23 bases separating them.